Described below is a single TCR beta chain sequence and its context. Antigen unknown. This specimen belongs to a study of cytomegalovirus exposure and HLA in healthy donors. At the level of the study: Earlier, approximately 180 million T cells were analyzed, and about 100 million unique TCR beta sequences were found among them. Study observations and caveats: Later analysis identified some 16,000 TCR beta sequences associated with HLA alleles, using a false discovery rate threshold of 0.05.

Both 60 Vbeta primers and 13 Jbeta primers went into the PCR. The protocol was immunoSEQ multiplex PCR, while the TCRdb copy is restricted to in-frame clones and leaves out a portion. The sample has fewer than 200,000 clones, around 84% seen once. Sequencing input: PBMCs. The clonotype comes from a woman younger than 35 in good health and CMV-seronegative.

CDR3 protein: CASSLEVAEEGETQYF. Written as DNA, the CDR3 is TGTGCCAGCAGCTTAGAAGTAGCGGAGGAAGGAGAGACCCAGTACTTC. This chain joins TRBV7-2 and TRBJ2-5, with TRBD2 as a possible D gene (6 bases). CDR1 is SGHTA, CDR2 FQGNSA, per germline. The V end lost 1 base, the J end lost 4 bases, and 16 bases lay between the germline ends. The CDR3 length is 16 residues.